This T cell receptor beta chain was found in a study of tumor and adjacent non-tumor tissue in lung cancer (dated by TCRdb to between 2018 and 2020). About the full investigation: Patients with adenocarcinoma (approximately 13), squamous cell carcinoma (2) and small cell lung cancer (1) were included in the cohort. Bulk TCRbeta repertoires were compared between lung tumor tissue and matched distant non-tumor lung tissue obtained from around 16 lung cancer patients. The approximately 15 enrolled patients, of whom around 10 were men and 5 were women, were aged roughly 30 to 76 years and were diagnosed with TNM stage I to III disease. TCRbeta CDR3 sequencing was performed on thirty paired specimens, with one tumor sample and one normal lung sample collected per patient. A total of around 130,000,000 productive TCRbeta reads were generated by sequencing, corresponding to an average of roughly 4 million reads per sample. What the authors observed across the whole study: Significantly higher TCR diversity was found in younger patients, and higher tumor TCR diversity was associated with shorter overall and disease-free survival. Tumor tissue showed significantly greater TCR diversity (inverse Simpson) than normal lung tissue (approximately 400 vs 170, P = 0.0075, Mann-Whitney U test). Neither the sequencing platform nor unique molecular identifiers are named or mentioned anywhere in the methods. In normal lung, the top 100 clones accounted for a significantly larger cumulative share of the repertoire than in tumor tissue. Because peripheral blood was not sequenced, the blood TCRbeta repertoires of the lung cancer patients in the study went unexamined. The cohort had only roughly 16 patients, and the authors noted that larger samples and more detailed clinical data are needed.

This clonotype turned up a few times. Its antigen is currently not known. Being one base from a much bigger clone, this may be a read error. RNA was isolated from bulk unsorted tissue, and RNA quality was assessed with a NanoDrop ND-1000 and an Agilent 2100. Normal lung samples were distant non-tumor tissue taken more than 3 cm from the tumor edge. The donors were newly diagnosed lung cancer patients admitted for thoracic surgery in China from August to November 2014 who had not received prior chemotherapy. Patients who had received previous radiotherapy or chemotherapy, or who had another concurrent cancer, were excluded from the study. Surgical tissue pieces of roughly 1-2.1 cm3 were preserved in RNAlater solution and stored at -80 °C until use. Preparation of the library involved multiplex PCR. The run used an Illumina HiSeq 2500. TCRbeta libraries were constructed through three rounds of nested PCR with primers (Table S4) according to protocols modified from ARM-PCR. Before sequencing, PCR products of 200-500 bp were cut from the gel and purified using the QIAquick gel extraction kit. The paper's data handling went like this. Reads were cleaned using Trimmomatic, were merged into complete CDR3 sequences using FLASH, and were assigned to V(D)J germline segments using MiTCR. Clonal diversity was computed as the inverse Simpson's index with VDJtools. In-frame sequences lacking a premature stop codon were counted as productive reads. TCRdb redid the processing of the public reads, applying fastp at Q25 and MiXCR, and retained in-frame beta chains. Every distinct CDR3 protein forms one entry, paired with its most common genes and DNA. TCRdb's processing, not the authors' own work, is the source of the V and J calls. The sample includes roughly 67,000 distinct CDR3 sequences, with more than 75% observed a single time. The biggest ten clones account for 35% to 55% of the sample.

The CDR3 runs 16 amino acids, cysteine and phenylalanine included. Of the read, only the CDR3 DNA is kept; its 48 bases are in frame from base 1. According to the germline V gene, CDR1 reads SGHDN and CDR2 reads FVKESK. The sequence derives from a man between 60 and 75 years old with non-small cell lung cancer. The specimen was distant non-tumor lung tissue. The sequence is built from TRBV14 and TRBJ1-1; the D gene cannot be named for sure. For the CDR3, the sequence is CASSQDPQEGGTETFF. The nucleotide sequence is TGTGCCAGCAGCCAAGACCCCCAGGAGGGTGGCACTGAAACTTTCTTT. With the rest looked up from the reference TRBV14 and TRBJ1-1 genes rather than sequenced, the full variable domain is EAGVTQFPSHSVIEKGQTVTLRCDPISGHDNLYWYRRVMGKEIKFLLHFVKESKQDESGMPNNRFLAERTGGTYSTLKVQPAELEDSGVYFCASSQDPQEGGTETFFGQGTRLTVV.